Included here is one T cell receptor beta chain sequence, with context. This sample is drawn from a study of cytomegalovirus exposure and HLA in healthy donors. The PCR ran on 60 Vbeta and 13 Jbeta primers. Generated by immunoSEQ multiplex PCR, the TCRdb table keeps only in-frame clones and is missing some. The sample lists under 150,000 clones, roughly 85% occurring once. V lost 0 bases, J lost 0 bases, and 12 bases stayed unmatched. The length of the CDR3 is 19 residues. The V gene's germline CDR1 is LNHNV and CDR2 YYDKDF (reference sequence). This chain connects TRBV15 to TRBJ2-7; TRBD2 matches at 9 bases. Source material: PBMCs. The sequence was collected from a male donor in good health and CMV-seronegative. CDR3 nucleotide sequence: TGTGCCACCAGCAGAGATCCGACTAGCGGCTACGTTTTCTCCTACGAGCAGTACTTC. Protein: CATSRDPTSGYVFSYEQYF.